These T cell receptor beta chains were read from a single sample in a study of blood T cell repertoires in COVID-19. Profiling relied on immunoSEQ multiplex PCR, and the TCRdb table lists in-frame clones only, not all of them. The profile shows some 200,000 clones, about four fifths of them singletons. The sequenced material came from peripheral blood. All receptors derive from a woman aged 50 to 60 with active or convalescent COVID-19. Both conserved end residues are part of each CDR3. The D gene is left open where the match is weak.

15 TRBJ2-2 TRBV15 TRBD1 CATSKRGRIPGELFF
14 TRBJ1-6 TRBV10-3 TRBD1 CAISRDRDNSPLHF
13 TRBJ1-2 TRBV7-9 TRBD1 CASSMTGGDGYTF
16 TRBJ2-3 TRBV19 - CASSPRGQGSSDTQYF
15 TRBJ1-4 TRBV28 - CASSLGGKTNEKLFF
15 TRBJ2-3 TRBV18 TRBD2 CASSPTAGGRDTQYF
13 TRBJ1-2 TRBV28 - CASGGAPLYGYTF
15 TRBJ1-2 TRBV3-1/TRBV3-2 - CASSPRQYPIDGYTF
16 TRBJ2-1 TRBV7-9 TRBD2 CASRYSTSPFYNEQFF
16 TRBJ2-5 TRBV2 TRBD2 CASRPRLAVVQETQYF
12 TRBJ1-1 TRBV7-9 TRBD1 CASSPGTEKAFF
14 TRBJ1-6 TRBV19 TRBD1 CASSILGQPGPLHF
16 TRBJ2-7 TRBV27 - CASSLFSGGRVYEQYF
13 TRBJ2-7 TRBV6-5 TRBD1 CASRPGQAYEQYF
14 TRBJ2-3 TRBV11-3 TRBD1 CASSSGQGYDTQYF
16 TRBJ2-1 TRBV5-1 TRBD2 CASSRGQPGLAYEQFF
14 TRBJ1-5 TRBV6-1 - CASSENRFPAAQHF
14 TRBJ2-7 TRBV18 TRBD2 CASSPPGGSYEQYF
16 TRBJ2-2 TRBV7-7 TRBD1 CASSQKGAPNTGELFF
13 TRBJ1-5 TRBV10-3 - CAISESRNQPQHF
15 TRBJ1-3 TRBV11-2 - CASSPLTGMGNTIYF
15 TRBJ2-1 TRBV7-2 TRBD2 CASSKATSGGNEQFF
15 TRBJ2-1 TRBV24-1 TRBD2 CATSDLGTSVDEQFF
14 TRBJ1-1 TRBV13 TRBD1 CASRKQGTDTEAFF
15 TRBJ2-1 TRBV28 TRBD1 CASRTGTGPHNEQFF
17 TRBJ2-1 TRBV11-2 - CASSPLGLPSSYNEQFF
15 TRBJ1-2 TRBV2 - CASSETREPTNGYTF
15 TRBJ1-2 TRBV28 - CASSFVRETNYGYTF
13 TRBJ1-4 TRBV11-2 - CASSLSRQEKLFF
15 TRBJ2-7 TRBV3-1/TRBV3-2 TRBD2 CASSQGSSGNYEQYF
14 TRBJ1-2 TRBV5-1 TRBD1 CASSSQGENYGYTF
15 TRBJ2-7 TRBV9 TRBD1 CASSAEVGGNYEQYF
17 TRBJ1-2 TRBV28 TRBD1 CASSSPSRTGGYYGYTF
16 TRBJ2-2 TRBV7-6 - CASSPSYNRDTGELFF
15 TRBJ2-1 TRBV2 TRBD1 CASGNRGPSYNEQFF
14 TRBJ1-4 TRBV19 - CASTREQMNEKLFF
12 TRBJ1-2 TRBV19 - CASSGLNYGYTF
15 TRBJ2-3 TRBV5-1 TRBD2 CASSFERGSTDTQYF
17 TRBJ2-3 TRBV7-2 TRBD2 CASSPGTSGGGTDTQYF
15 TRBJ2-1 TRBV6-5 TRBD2 CASKETSGISNEQFF
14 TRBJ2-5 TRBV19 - CASSKRRNQETQYF
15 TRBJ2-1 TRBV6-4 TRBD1 CASSDGTGGRDEQFF
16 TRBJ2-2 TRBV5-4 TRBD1 CASRNSGGRNTGELFF
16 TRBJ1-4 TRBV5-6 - CASSLRGGGLLEKLFF